This T cell receptor beta chain was captured by sequencing in a study of T-cell memory formation after mild COVID-19. Study details: In these data, TCR clusters were largely donor specific.

Constant-segment primers were used for 5'RACE, and the resulting TCR alpha and TCR beta cDNA libraries carried sample barcodes and UMIs. TCRdb reprocessed the 5' RACE reads via MiXCR and lists one record per CDR3 protein. Of some 450,000 distinct CDR3 sequences listed, 15% to 20% are singletons. The length of the CDR3 is 13 residues. Trimming cost V 5 bases and J 9 bases; bases outside gene matches: 5. Overall study findings and caveats: The study detected some responding clones in pre-infection memory, suggesting cross-reactive memory joined.

This clonotype has just a few counts. As yet, its antigen is unknown. The specimen was PBMCs or a T cell subset sorted from them (not recorded which). The receptor was isolated from an adult woman who had mild COVID-19 (a few samples of this study predate the infection). Cell type and time point are not known. The chain combines TRBV12-3 or TRBV12-4 with TRBJ2-3, with 10 nucleotides matching TRBD1. The chain's CDR3 is CASSPRDRGTQYF. DNA of the CDR3: TGTGCCAGCAGTCCTCGGGACAGGGGAACGCAGTATTTT.